This T cell receptor (beta chain) appears in the sequencing data of a study of blood T cell repertoires in COVID-19. Study-level information: The United States, Italy and Spain supplied acute and convalescent COVID-19 samples.

This table comes from immunoSEQ multiplex PCR, and its TCRdb copy is limited to in-frame clones, with some not included. The sample contains around 280,000 clones, around 88% of which appear only once. This CDR3 contains 20 residues. V dropped 2 bases and J dropped 0 bases, with 20 bases sitting between them. The germline gives CDR1 MDHEN, CDR2 SYDVKM. This TCR derives from a middle-aged woman who had recovered from COVID-19. Sequencing was performed on PBMCs or T cells enriched from blood (not recorded which). This chain uses TRBV28 with TRBJ2-6; TRBD1 is a possible D gene (6 bases). The CDR3 coding sequence is TGTGCCAGCAGTTTAACGTTATTCAGGGGTAGGAGCTCTGGGGCCAACGTCCTGACTTTC. Its protein product is CASSLTLFRGRSSGANVLTF. Complete variable domain (other parts from reference TRBV28 and TRBJ2-6): DVKVTQSSRYLVKRTGEKVFLECVQDMDHENMFWYRQDPGLGLRLIYFSYDVKMKEKGDIPEGYSVSREKKERFSLILESASTNQTSMYLCASSLTLFRGRSSGANVLTFGAGSRLTVL.